Presented here are 14 T cell receptor beta chains from one specimen sequenced in a study of CD8+CD57+ T cells in acquired aplastic anemia. Genomic DNA constituted the template upon which TCR beta VDJ and CDR3 profiling was performed. In TCRdb, the reads were re-called with MiXCR into one record per CDR3 protein. The profile shows 40,000 to 50,000 distinct CDR3 sequences, roughly 69% of them singletons. The sample consisted of sorted CD4+, CD8+, or CD8+CD57+ T cells (not recorded which) from PBMCs. The receptors were sampled from a human donor in good health, serving as a control.

Relative to its sample, this clonotype is medium-sized. The J gene is TRBJ2-1, the V gene TRBV10-3, with 11 bases that match TRBD2. V lost 9 bases and J lost 6; bases outside the gene matches: 16. CDR1 and CDR2 (germline): ENHRY, SYGVKD. The CDR3 is 17 amino acids. The CDR3 region has the DNA TGTGCCATTTCCCGTAGCGGGAGGGCCTTATCTGGCAATGAGCAGTTCTTC. Translating gives CAISRSGRALSGNEQFF.

V and J are TRBV15 and TRBJ1-2, with 7 bases matching TRBD1. The CDR3 covers 16 residues. The V gene end was trimmed by 0 bases and the J gene end by 5 bases; junction bases not matched to a gene: 9. Germline lookup yields CDR1 LNHNV and CDR2 YYDKDF (reference sequence). The CDR3 DNA reads TGTGCCACCAGCAGAGATCGGTCCACAGGGGCTTATGGCTACACCTTC. The encoded protein is CATSRDRSTGAYGYTF.

In its sample, this clonotype ranks as medium-sized (0.01 to 0.1%). In this CDR3 the conserved last residue, phenylalanine or tryptophan, is missing, so a read error is likely. It is unclear where the CDR3 begins or ends on the DNA, so no DNA is shown, and the CDR3 is as TCRdb lists it. CDR3 in amino acids: CASSDRLVP. The V and J genes are TRBV2 and TRBJ2-1; TRBD2, the table's D call, was not compared with the DNA. Germline-derived CDR1 and CDR2 are SNHLY and FYNNEI. The CDR3 region is 9 residues in length, termini included.

J is TRBJ2-7 and V is TRBV20-1, with a possible D match to TRBD1 (8 bases). Looked up from germline, CDR1 is DFQATT and CDR2 is SNEGSKA (reference sequence). Trimming stripped 6 bases from V and 7 bases from J, with 22 bases between. The CDR3 loop spans 14 amino acids. Written as DNA, the CDR3 is TGCAGTGCCAGTAGTCAACAGGGGGGGGAAGAGCAGTACTTC. Its translation: CSASSQQGGEEQYF.

The chain employs TRBV9 and TRBJ2-5; perhaps TRBD1 as D (5 bases). Germline V gene sequence: CDR1 SGDLS, CDR2 YYNGEE. V dropped 6 bases and J dropped 4 bases, with 13 bases sitting between them. This CDR3 is built from 13 residues. The CDR3 reads CASTPGFGETQYF. CDR3 nucleotide sequence: TGTGCCAGCACGCCAGGGTTTGGAGAGACCCAGTACTTC.

This clonotype occurred many times. The rearrangement uses TRBV30 and TRBJ2-7; D call uncertain. Germline V CDR1 and CDR2: GTSNPN, SVGIG (reference sequence). V lost 4 bases, J lost 3 bases, and 13 bases lay in between. The CDR3 is 13 amino acids. This CDR3 is CAWTSGSGYEQYF. For the CDR3, the DNA is TGTGCCTGGACGTCGGGTTCCGGCTACGAGCAGTACTTC.

The rearrangement links TRBV19 to TRBJ1-1; D is possibly TRBD1 (6 bases). This CDR3 is 13 amino acids long. The ends were cut back, 5 bases at V and 4 bases at J, with 11 bases in the middle. From germline, CDR1 is LNHDA and CDR2 SQIVND (reference sequence). In DNA, the CDR3 is TGTGCCAGTAGTGACAGGTGGTTCACTGAAGCTTTCTTT. As protein: CASSDRWFTEAFF.

V is TRBV4-2 and J is TRBJ2-3; TRBD2 matches at 13 bases. Per germline, CDR1 LGHNA and CDR2 YNFKEQ. This CDR3 has 15 residues. V gave up 1 base and J gave up 5 bases; unmatched junction bases: 0. This CDR3 is CASSQGLAGGDTQYF. The DNA of the CDR3 is TGTGCCAGCAGCCAAGGACTAGCGGGAGGAGATACGCAGTATTTT.

V and J are TRBV7-6 and TRBJ2-7; a weak D match, TRBD2 (5 bases). Germline CDR1 is SGHVS and CDR2 is FNYEAQ. The CDR3 sequence is 13 residues long. Trimming pared 5 bases from V and 6 bases from J, leaving 14 bases between. CDR3 sequence (DNA): TGTGCCAGCAGCCCTGGGAGTACCTTCGAGCAGTACTTC. As protein: CASSPGSTFEQYF. The full variable domain, with the rest looked up from reference TRBV7-6 and TRBJ2-7, is GAGVSQSPRYKVTKRGQDVALRCDPISGHVSLYWYRQALGQGPEFLTYFNYEAQQDKSGLPNDRFSAERPEGSISTLTIQRTEQRDSAMYRCASSPGSTFEQYFGPGTRLTVT.

This clonotype was counted only a few times. The rearrangement uses TRBV9 and TRBJ2-3, with TRBD2 identical over 14 bases. V lost 0 bases, J lost 11 bases, and 14 bases stayed unmatched. The length of the CDR3 is 18 residues. Germline V gene data show CDR1 as SGDLS and CDR2 as YYNGEE. This chain's CDR3 is CASSVVGTSGSSVNEQYF. CDR3 nucleotides: TGTGCCAGCAGCGTAGTAGGGACTAGCGGGAGTAGTGTTAATGAGCAGTATTTT.

The chain links TRBV15 to TRBJ1-2; D not certain. Germline CDR1 is LNHNV and CDR2 is YYDKDF (reference sequence). Trimming stripped 0 bases from V and 0 bases from J, with 11 bases between. This CDR3 has 16 amino acids. The CDR3 DNA is TGTGCCACCAGCAGAGATTCGGTCTCCGCTAACTATGGCTACACCTTC. This translates into CATSRDSVSANYGYTF.

This chain links TRBV7-2 with TRBJ2-7; D is perhaps TRBD1 (6 bases). Germline lookup yields CDR1 SGHTA and CDR2 FQGNSA. The CDR3 has 12 amino acids. Deletions cut 4 bases from V and 5 bases from J, with 9 bases between. The CDR3 loop is CASSSGVHEQYF. CDR3 bases: TGTGCCAGCAGCTCAGGGGTCCACGAGCAGTACTTC.

This clonotype was detected a few times. The chain links TRBV29-1 to TRBJ2-3, with 12 bases that match TRBD2. The J segment lost 0 bases and the V segment lost 6 bases, leaving 7 bases of the junction unmatched. The CDR3 has 16 amino acids. The germline gives CDR1 SQVTM, CDR2 ANQGSEA. CDR3 DNA: TGCAGCGTAGCCCGGACTAGCGGGGATAGCACAGATACGCAGTATTTT. It codes for CSVARTSGDSTDTQYF.

This sequence joins TRBV10-3 and TRBJ1-2; the D is unclear. The V gene lost 6 bases and the J gene lost 3 bases, with 20 bases spanning the gap. This CDR3 comprises 16 residues. Germline V gene lookup returns CDR1 ENHRY and CDR2 SYGVKD. The DNA for the CDR3 is TGTGCCATCAGCGGAGCGGGCCAGGTCGGTGACTATGGCTACACCTTC. It encodes CAISGAGQVGDYGYTF.